This T cell receptor (beta chain) was documented in a study of graft-versus-host responses after intestinal transplantation. Overall study context: Every recipient underwent anti-thymocyte globulin induction, then tacrolimus and steroids for around three years. Study-wide results and caveats: The authors found GvH clones in recipient marrow, some appearing first in ileum or blood.

The V end was cut by 0 bases, the J end by 6 bases, with 12 bases between. This CDR3 comprises 15 residues. Germline CDR1 SGHDT, CDR2 YYEEEE. Data came from immunoSEQ multiplex PCR; TCRdb stores just in-frame clones and leaves some out. The sample shows some 39,000 clones, roughly 96% of them seen only once. Turning to this clone: Antigen: not known.

The sequenced sample was unstimulated CD8+ T cells sorted from spleen or lymph node cells, obtained before transplant. The chain links TRBV5-6 to TRBJ2-2; possible D gene TRBD1, 6 bases. The receptor's source is a human donor who was the organ donor for an intestinal transplant. The CDR3 reads CASSLDREWAGELFF. CDR3 coding DNA: TGTGCCAGCAGCTTGGACAGGGAGTGGGCCGGGGAGCTGTTTTTT. The variable domain in full, with the rest retrieved from reference TRBV5-6 and TRBJ2-2, is DAGVTQSPTHLIKTRGQQVTLRCSPKSGHDTVSWYQQALGQGPQFIFQYYEEEERQRGNFPDRFSGHQFPNYSSELNVNALLLGDSALYLCASSLDREWAGELFFGEGSRLTVL.